Below are 31 T cell receptor beta chains sequenced from a single sample in a study of cytomegalovirus exposure and HLA in healthy donors. 60 Vbeta and 13 Jbeta primers were used in PCR. Profiled with immunoSEQ multiplex PCR; TCRdb holds only in-frame clones, not every one. Here the sample spans more than 90,000 clones, about 80% being singletons. Sequencing was carried out using PBMCs. The receptors derive from a man aged 35 to 55 in good health and CMV-seronegative.

Of note for this clone: The junction and the germline gene differ at one end; a read error may be behind it. This sequence joins TRBV7-9 and TRBJ1-1, with 8 bases identical to TRBD1. From germline, CDR1 is SEHNR and CDR2 FQNEAQ (reference sequence). The CDR3 spans 14 residues. CDR3 coding DNA: TGTTCCAGCAGCTTGGGACAGGCGAACACTGAAGCTTTCTTT. It specifies CSSSLGQANTEAFF.

The chain links TRBV9 to TRBJ2-7, with 8 bases fitting TRBD2. Germline loops: CDR1 SGDLS, CDR2 YYNGEE. The CDR3 runs 17 residues. V was clipped by 2 bases and J by 4 bases; unmatched bases: 14. The CDR3 reads CASSVGPGVAGTYEQYF. The CDR3 nucleotides are TGTGCCAGCAGCGTCGGACCTGGGGTAGCGGGGACTTACGAGCAGTACTTC. The full variable domain, in which reference TRBV9 and TRBJ2-7 provide the parts outside the CDR3, is DSGVTQTPKHLITATGQRVTLRCSPRSGDLSVYWYQQSLDQGLQFLIQYYNGEERAKGNILERFSAQQFPDLHSELNLSSLELGDSALYFCASSVGPGVAGTYEQYFGPGTRLTVT.

V usage is TRBV19 and J usage is TRBJ1-6; D unclear. The CDR3 totals 14 residues. Between the trimmed V and J ends, which lost 6 bases and 4 bases, there was a span of 10 bases. Germline V gives CDR1 LNHDA, CDR2 SQIVND (reference sequence). CDR3 in DNA: TGTGCCAGTAGCGTGACGGGGTATAATTCACCCCTCCACTTT. Translation: CASSVTGYNSPLHF.

The V gene is TRBV5-4, the J gene TRBJ2-7; 7 positions agree with TRBD1. In germline, CDR1 is SGHNT, CDR2 YYREEE (reference sequence). V lost 3 bases and J lost 4; bases outside the gene matches: 4. The CDR3 has 13 amino acids. The CDR3 spells CASSSRDSYEQYF. The CDR3 bases are TGTGCCAGCAGCTCCCGGGACAGTTACGAGCAGTACTTC.

The chain has TRBV4-3 and TRBJ1-2; 7 bases match TRBD1. V shed 2 bases, J shed 1 base, and the junction held 4 bases outside the gene matches. CDR1 is LGHNA, CDR2 YSLEER, per germline. The CDR3 extends over 15 amino acids. The chain's CDR3 is CASSQNNRGNYGYTF. CDR3 sequence (DNA): TGCGCCAGCAGCCAAAATAACAGGGGTAACTATGGCTACACCTTC.

The chain couples TRBV7-9 to TRBJ2-3, with 8 bases lining up with TRBD1. The ends lost 3 bases at V and 4 bases at J; junction bases unmatched: 3. Germline CDR1 is SEHNR and CDR2 is FQNEAQ (reference sequence). The CDR3 length is 14 residues. The CDR3 nucleotides read TGTGCCAGCAGCTTGACAGGGGAAGCAGATACGCAGTATTTT. As protein: CASSLTGEADTQYF.

This clone was seen only a few times. The chain carries TRBV7-9 and TRBJ2-1; D might be TRBD1 (5 bases). The CDR3 extends over 14 amino acids. Trimming removed 3 bases at V and 8 bases at J, with 14 bases between. Germline CDR1 reads SEHNR; CDR2 reads FQNEAQ (reference sequence). The chain's CDR3 is CASSLGPSGHEQFF. The CDR3, as DNA: TGTGCCAGCAGCTTGGGGCCGAGTGGGCATGAGCAGTTCTTC. Looking up the rest from reference TRBV7-9 and TRBJ2-1 gives the full variable domain: DTGVSQNPRHKITKRGQNVTFRCDPISEHNRLYWYRQTLGQGPEFLTYFQNEAQLEKSRLLSDRFSAERPKGSFSTLEIQRTEQGDSAMYLCASSLGPSGHEQFFGPGTRLTVL.

About this clone: The junction and the germline gene differ at one end; a read error may be behind it. This chain uses TRBV7-9 with TRBJ1-6; TRBD1 matches 9 bases. The length of the CDR3 is 14 residues. Germline V CDR1 and CDR2: SEHNR, FQNEAQ (reference sequence). This CDR3 is CSSSNGQGYSPLHF. CDR3 in DNA: TGTTCCAGCAGCAATGGACAGGGGTATTCACCCCTCCACTTT.

V gene TRBV9 combines with J gene TRBJ2-1; a possible D gene is TRBD1 (7 bases). This CDR3 is built from 14 residues. The germline V gene has CDR1 SGDLS and CDR2 YYNGEE. Trimming took off 3 bases at V and 5 bases at J, with 12 bases between the two ends. CDR3 in DNA: TGTGCCAGCAGCGAGTCAGGGGGGAACAATGAGCAGTTCTTC. This gives the protein CASSESGGNNEQFF.

The J gene is TRBJ1-4, the V gene TRBV28; D is possibly TRBD1 (6 bases). V was pared by 11 bases and J by 7 bases, with 17 bases between. The CDR3 loop spans 13 amino acids. Per the germline V gene, CDR1 is MDHEN and CDR2 is SYDVKM. Written as DNA, the CDR3 is TGTGCCGGCCGGCGGGGGGCGACTGAAAAACTGTTTTTT. Translating it yields CAGRRGATEKLFF.

As concerns this clone: The junction shows a germline mismatch at one end, possibly a read error. V usage is TRBV6-4 and J usage is TRBJ2-1; 8 bases map to TRBD2. Germline V gene lookup returns CDR1 MRHNA and CDR2 SNTAGT. This CDR3 contains 14 residues. CDR3 DNA: TGTGCCAGCAGTAGTAGCGGGGAGAACAATGGGCAGTTCTTC. This codes for CASSSSGENNGQFF.

This clone has a handful of counts. An end of the junction differs from the germline gene, which may be a read error. This chain uses TRBV7-9 with TRBJ1-1; possibly TRBD1 for D (6 bases). The CDR3 spans 14 residues. CDR1 and CDR2 (germline): SEHNR, FQNEAQ (reference sequence). CDR3 nucleotide sequence: TGTTCCAGCAGACCGGACAGCATGAACACTGAAGCTTTCTTT. Protein sequence: CSSRPDSMNTEAFF.

Concerning this clone itself: Other DNA sequences in the same sample also yield this CDR3. V and J are TRBV5-1 and TRBJ1-4; 8 bases fit TRBD1. Germline lookup yields CDR1 SGHRS and CDR2 YFSETQ. The J segment lost 8 bases and the V segment lost 0 bases, leaving 3 bases of the junction unmatched. This CDR3 has 14 residues. CDR3 DNA: TGCGCCAGCAGCTTGGGTCAGGGGGCGGAAAAACTGTTTTTT. Its translation: CASSLGQGAEKLFF.

This clone was detected only a few times. The CDR3 DNA follows: TGTGCCAGCAGCTACACAGGGCAGGCTGGAAACACCATATATTTT. Translation: CASSYTGQAGNTIYF. The chain is built from TRBV7-9 and TRBJ1-3; tentative D call: TRBD1 (6 bases). The CDR3 runs 15 residues. Germline CDR1 is SEHNR and CDR2 is FQNEAQ (reference sequence). Trimming stripped 4 bases from V and 2 bases from J, with 12 bases between.

This clone was counted once. The chain employs TRBV7-2 and TRBJ2-3; 8 bases are shared with TRBD1. Per germline, CDR1 SGHTA and CDR2 FQGNSA. The V and J ends lost 9 bases and 1 base, in that order; junction bases with no gene match: 3. The CDR3 consists of 13 residues. The CDR3 sequence: CASNRGGTDTQYF. The CDR3 region has the DNA TGTGCCAGTAACAGGGGGGGCACAGATACGCAGTATTTT.

This clone was detected once. The chain couples TRBV4-3 to TRBJ1-6, with unresolved D. Deletions cut 0 bases from V and 5 bases from J, with 11 bases between. The length of the CDR3 is 16 residues. Looked up from germline, CDR1 is LGHNA and CDR2 is YSLEER. The CDR3 DNA reads as TGCGCCAGCAGCCAAGATTGGGCAGCTAATAATTCACCCCTCCACTTT. Protein sequence: CASSQDWAANNSPLHF.

This chain uses TRBV18 with TRBJ2-3, with a tentative D call TRBD2 (6 bases). This CDR3 region has 14 residues. Germline CDR1 is KGHSH and CDR2 is LQKENI. The germline V and J ends were trimmed by 3 bases and 2 bases, with 9 bases remaining between them. CDR3 loop: CASSPDYITDTQYF. The CDR3 bases are TGTGCCAGCTCACCGGACTATATCACAGATACGCAGTATTTT.

This rearrangement joins TRBV23-1 to TRBJ2-7; D is undetermined. TRBV23-1 counts as an open reading frame of uncertain function. This CDR3 contains 15 residues. V lost 9 bases and J lost 2, with 20 bases in between. CDR3 region: CAREQTKSTPYEQYF. For the CDR3, the DNA is TGCGCCAGGGAACAGACCAAATCCACACCCTACGAGCAGTACTTC.

The V gene is TRBV7-2, the J gene TRBJ2-7; no definite D call. Per the germline V gene, CDR1 is SGHTA and CDR2 is FQGNSA. CDR3 length: 11 amino acids. V was clipped by 5 bases and J by 3 bases, with 5 bases between them. CDR3 protein: CASSNYYEQYF. The CDR3 region has the DNA TGTGCCAGCAGCAACTACTACGAGCAGTACTTC.

The V and J genes are TRBV29-1 and TRBJ2-5; TRBD2 aligns across 10 bases. The germline gives CDR1 SQVTM, CDR2 ANQGSEA. The CDR3 extends over 15 amino acids. J gave up 3 bases and V 1 base, and 5 bases lay outside the gene matches. CDR3 protein: CSVEVASGREETQYF. CDR3 bases: TGCAGCGTTGAAGTGGCTAGCGGGAGAGAAGAGACCCAGTACTTC.

The chain carries TRBV28 and TRBJ1-5; a weak D match, TRBD1 (6 bases). Trimming took 5 bases from V and 9 from J, leaving 14 bases between them. The CDR3 covers 13 residues. CDR1 MDHEN and CDR2 SYDVKM come from the germline V gene. CDR3 sequence reads: CASSRTVNAPQHF. In DNA form, the CDR3 reads TGTGCCAGCAGTCGGACAGTTAATGCGCCCCAGCATTTT.

This clone was found a few times. The gene calls are TRBV25-1 and TRBJ2-7; 9 nucleotides agree with TRBD1. Germline V gives CDR1 MGHDK, CDR2 SYGVNS. The trim removed 10 bases at V and 6 bases at J, leaving 4 bases unmatched. CDR3 length: 11 amino acids. In DNA form, the CDR3 reads TGTGCCACCGGGACAGGGCGCGAGCAGTACTTC. The encoded protein is CATGTGREQYF.

V and J are TRBV6-6 and TRBJ1-2; D is unresolved. The CDR3 has 13 amino acids. Germline assignment: CDR1 MNHNY and CDR2 SVGAGI (reference sequence). Between the trimmed V and J ends, which lost 5 bases and 5 bases, there was a span of 12 bases. This CDR3 is CASSNQAGYGYTF. The CDR3 DNA is TGTGCCAGCAGTAACCAGGCTGGATATGGCTACACCTTC.

The chain has TRBV2 and TRBJ2-3; TRBD2 agrees at 14 bases. CDR1 and CDR2 from the germline V gene are SNHLY and FYNNEI. The CDR3 extends over 20 amino acids. Losses at the gene ends were 5 bases for V and 4 bases for J; bases not matched to a gene: 17. The CDR3 region has the DNA TGTGCCAGCAGTAGTGGGGGACTAGCGGGAGTATCTCGACGTCCAGATACGCAGTATTTT. Amino acid sequence: CASSSGGLAGVSRRPDTQYF.

J is TRBJ2-3 and V is TRBV18; maybe TRBD1 (5 bases). Germline lookup yields CDR1 KGHSH and CDR2 LQKENI. The V end was cut by 5 bases, the J end by 6 bases, with 27 bases between. The CDR3 runs to 18 residues. In DNA form, the CDR3 reads TGTGCCAGCTCATTCCTGGCATTCGTGACAGACCCTCGGGATACGCAGTATTTT. As protein: CASSFLAFVTDPRDTQYF.

This clone was counted a few times. The chain employs TRBV28 and TRBJ2-2; D perhaps matches TRBD1 (5 bases). V lost 2 bases, J lost 7 bases, and 17 bases lay in between. Germline V CDR1 and CDR2: MDHEN, SYDVKM. There are 16 residues in the CDR3. Written as DNA, the CDR3 is TGTGCCAGCAGTTTACCGAGACAGAAGTTCTTCGGGGAGCTGTTTTTT. It specifies CASSLPRQKFFGELFF.

The chain uses TRBV11-2 and TRBJ2-2; perhaps TRBD2 as D (5 bases). CDR1 and CDR2 from the germline V gene are SGHAT and FQNNGV. The CDR3 runs to 13 residues. V dropped 5 bases and J dropped 4 bases, with 8 bases sitting between them. CDR3: CASSLLVTGELFF. The CDR3 DNA reads TGTGCCAGCAGCCTACTAGTCACCGGGGAGCTGTTTTTT. Based on the CDR3 plus reference TRBV11-2 and TRBJ2-2, the full variable domain is EAGVAQSPRYKIIEKRQSVAFWCNPISGHATLYWYQQILGQGPKLLIQFQNNGVVDDSQLPKDRFSAERLKGVDSTLKIQPAKLEDSAVYLCASSLLVTGELFFGEGSRLTVL.

This clone was observed once. The chain carries TRBV6-5 and TRBJ1-2, with D uncertain. In germline, CDR1 is MNHEY, CDR2 SVGAGI. This CDR3 has 13 residues. The V end was cut by 6 bases, the J end by 8 bases, with 16 bases between. The CDR3 loop is CASSRGSLWGYTF. DNA of the CDR3: TGTGCCAGCAGCCGAGGGAGTCTCTGGGGCTACACCTTC.

This clone was seen more than once but under ten times. CDR3 protein: CASSLPEYQETQYF. As DNA, the CDR3 is TGTGCCAGCAGCTTGCCGGAGTACCAAGAGACCCAGTACTTC. The chain couples TRBV7-9 to TRBJ2-5; no firm D call. CDR3 length: 14 amino acids. V was cut by 3 bases and J by 0 bases, with 8 bases left in between. Germline values: CDR1 SEHNR, CDR2 FQNEAQ (reference sequence). The variable domain in full, completed from reference TRBV7-9 and TRBJ2-5, reads DTGVSQNPRHKITKRGQNVTFRCDPISEHNRLYWYRQTLGQGPEFLTYFQNEAQLEKSRLLSDRFSAERPKGSFSTLEIQRTEQGDSAMYLCASSLPEYQETQYFGPGTRLLVL.

The chain employs TRBV7-8 and TRBJ1-5, with unresolved D. V lost 3 bases and J lost 5, with 5 bases in between. Looked up from germline, CDR1 is SGHVS and CDR2 is FQNEAQ. The CDR3 length is 12 residues. The chain's CDR3 is CASSFGDQPQHF. The DNA for the CDR3 is TGTGCCAGCAGCTTTGGAGATCAGCCCCAGCATTTT. Using reference TRBV7-8 and TRBJ1-5 for the parts outside the CDR3, the full variable domain is GAGVSQSPRYKVAKRGQDVALRCDPISGHVSLFWYQQALGQGPEFLTYFQNEAQLDKSGLPSDRFFAERPEGSVSTLKIQRTQQEDSAVYLCASSFGDQPQHFGDGTRLSIL.

The chain uses TRBV6-5 and TRBJ2-1, with 9 bases matching TRBD2. CDR3 length equals 15 residues. Germline V CDR1 and CDR2: MNHEY, SVGAGI. V gave up 6 bases and J gave up 4 bases; unmatched junction bases: 7. The CDR3 DNA reads TGTGCCAGCAGCCCAACTAGCGGGCCGTACAATGAGCAGTTCTTC. Amino acids: CASSPTSGPYNEQFF.